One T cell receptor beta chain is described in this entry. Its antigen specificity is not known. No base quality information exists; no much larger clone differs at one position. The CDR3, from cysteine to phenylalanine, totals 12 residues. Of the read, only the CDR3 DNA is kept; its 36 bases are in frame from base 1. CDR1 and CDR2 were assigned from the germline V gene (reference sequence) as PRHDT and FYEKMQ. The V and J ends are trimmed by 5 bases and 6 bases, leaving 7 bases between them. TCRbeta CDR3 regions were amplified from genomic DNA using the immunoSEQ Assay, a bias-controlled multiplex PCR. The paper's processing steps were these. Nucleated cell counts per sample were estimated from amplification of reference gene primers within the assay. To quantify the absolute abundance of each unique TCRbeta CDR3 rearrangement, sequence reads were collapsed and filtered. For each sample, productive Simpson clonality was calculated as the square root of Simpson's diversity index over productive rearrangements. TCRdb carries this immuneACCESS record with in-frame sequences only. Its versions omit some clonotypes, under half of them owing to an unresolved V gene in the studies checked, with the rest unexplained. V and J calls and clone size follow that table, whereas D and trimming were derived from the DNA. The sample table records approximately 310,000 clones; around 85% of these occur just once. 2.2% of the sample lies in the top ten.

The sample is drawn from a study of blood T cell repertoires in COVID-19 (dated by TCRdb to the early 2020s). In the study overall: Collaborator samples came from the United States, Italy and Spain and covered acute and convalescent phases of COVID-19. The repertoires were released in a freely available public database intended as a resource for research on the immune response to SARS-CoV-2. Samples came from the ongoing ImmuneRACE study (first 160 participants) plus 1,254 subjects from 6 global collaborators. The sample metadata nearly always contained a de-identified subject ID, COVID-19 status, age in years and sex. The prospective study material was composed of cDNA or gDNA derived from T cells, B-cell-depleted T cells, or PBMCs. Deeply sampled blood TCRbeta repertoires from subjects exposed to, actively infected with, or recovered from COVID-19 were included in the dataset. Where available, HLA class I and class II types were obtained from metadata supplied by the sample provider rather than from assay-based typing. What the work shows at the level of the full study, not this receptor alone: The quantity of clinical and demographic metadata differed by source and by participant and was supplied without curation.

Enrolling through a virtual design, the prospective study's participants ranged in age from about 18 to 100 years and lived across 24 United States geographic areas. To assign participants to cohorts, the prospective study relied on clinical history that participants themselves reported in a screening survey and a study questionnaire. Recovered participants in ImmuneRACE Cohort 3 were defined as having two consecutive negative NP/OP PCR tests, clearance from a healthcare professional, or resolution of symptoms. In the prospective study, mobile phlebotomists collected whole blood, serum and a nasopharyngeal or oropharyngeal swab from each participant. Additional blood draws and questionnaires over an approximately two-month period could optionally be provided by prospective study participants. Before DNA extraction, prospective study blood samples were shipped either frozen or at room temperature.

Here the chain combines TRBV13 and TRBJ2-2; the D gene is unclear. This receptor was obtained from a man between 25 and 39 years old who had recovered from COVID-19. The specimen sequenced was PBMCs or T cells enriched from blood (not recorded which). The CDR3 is CASSQIPGELFF. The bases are TGTGCCAGCAGCCAGATTCCCGGGGAGCTGTTTTTT. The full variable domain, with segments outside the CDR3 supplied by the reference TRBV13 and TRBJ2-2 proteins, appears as AAGVIQSPRHLIKEKRETATLKCYPIPRHDTVYWYQQGPGQDPQFLISFYEKMQSDKGSIPDRFSAQQFSDYHSELNMSSLELGDSALYFCASSQIPGELFFGEGSRLTVL.